The sequence of this TCR beta chain was determined in a study of regulatory T cells in long-lasting Graves disease. Findings and limits, study-wide: Lower TCR diversity was seen in persistent Graves' patients than in newly diagnosed ones.

Time point of the sample: persistent/refractory GD, antithyroid drugs over 5 years with positive TRAb. RNA extracted from PBMCs served as the sequencing template. Graves' disease diagnosis used American Thyroid Association guidelines. Germline-derived CDR1 and CDR2 are MDHEN and SYDVKM. J gave up 5 bases and V 5 bases, and 23 bases lay outside the gene matches. This CDR3 has 19 residues. This clonotype occurred many times. Its target is not known. Arm-PCR of CDR3 regions with iRepertoire HTBI primers generated TCR beta libraries. TCRdb recomputed calls from the multiplex PCR reads with MiXCR, one row per CDR3 protein. Of roughly 300,000 distinct CDR3 sequences in the sample, 15% to 20% were seen once.

This receptor was obtained from a female donor with Graves disease. This chain joins TRBV28 and TRBJ2-5; 7 nucleotides line up with TRBD1. The sample consisted of peripheral blood mononuclear cells (PBMCs), taken when the disease was refractory, from a patient treated with antithyroid drugs. CDR3 sequence: CASSLLPTTGSELWETQYF. The CDR3 DNA reads as TGTGCCAGCAGTCTCCTTCCCACGACAGGGAGTGAGTTATGGGAGACCCAGTACTTC.